What follows are 26 T cell receptor beta chains derived from one specimen sequenced in a study of T-cell memory formation after mild COVID-19. TCRdb passed the 5' RACE reads through MiXCR, listing each CDR3 protein once. The data show around 250,000 distinct CDR3 sequences, approximately 9% seen once. What was sequenced was PBMCs or a T cell subset sorted from them (not recorded which). The receptor set was obtained from a man aged 18 to 29 who had mild COVID-19 (a few samples of this study predate the infection). Cell type and time point are not known.

The chain combines TRBV6-5 with TRBJ1-6; 10 bases map to TRBD1. V shed 0 bases, J shed 4 bases, and the junction held 3 bases outside the gene matches. The CDR3 has 17 residues. The V gene's germline CDR1 is MNHEY and CDR2 SVGAGI. The CDR3 DNA sequence: TGTGCCAGCAGTTACTCCCAGGACAGGGGGTATAATTCACCCCTCCACTTT. The encoded protein is CASSYSQDRGYNSPLHF.

This clonotype was observed many times. The chain links TRBV9 to TRBJ2-5, with a possible D match to TRBD2 (7 bases). V was pared by 3 bases and J by 5 bases, with 8 bases between. There are 12 residues in the CDR3. Germline loops: CDR1 SGDLS, CDR2 YYNGEE. The CDR3 spells CASSEGGETQYF. CDR3 bases: TGTGCCAGCAGCGAGGGGGGGGAGACCCAGTACTTC.

This clonotype was detected only a few times. V and J are TRBV10-3 and TRBJ2-7, with D perhaps matching TRBD1 (6 bases). Germline CDR1 is ENHRY and CDR2 is SYGVKD. This CDR3 contains 12 residues. V lost 11 bases and J lost 5, with 16 bases in between. The CDR3 DNA sequence: TGTGCCGGAAGCGGCGCAGGGGACGAGCAGTACTTC. Translating it yields CAGSGAGDEQYF.

In its sample, this clonotype was seen a few times. The chain links TRBV7-3 to TRBJ2-1, with 7 bases fitting TRBD1. The CDR3 length is 15 residues. V was clipped by 5 bases and J by 6 bases; unmatched bases: 10. Looked up from germline, CDR1 is SGHTA and CDR2 is FQGTGA. The CDR3: CASSATGGTANEQFF. CDR3 DNA sequence: TGTGCCAGCAGCGCAACCGGTGGGACAGCCAATGAGCAGTTCTTC.

This sequence joins TRBV28 and TRBJ2-7, with D uncertain. The CDR3 runs 11 residues. CDR1 is MDHEN and CDR2 is SYDVKM in the germline V gene. V was pared by 3 bases and J by 5 bases, with 5 bases between. This CDR3 reads CASSFANEQYV. The CDR3 coding sequence is TGTGCCAGCAGTTTTGCCAACGAGCAGTACGTC.

In its sample, this clonotype was seen a few times. The rearrangement uses TRBV5-1 and TRBJ2-5; 8 nucleotides line up with TRBD2. This CDR3 is 14 amino acids long. Unmatched junction bases numbered 10, after V lost 7 bases and J lost 5 bases. The V gene's germline CDR1 is SGHRS and CDR2 YFSETQ. The CDR3 DNA is TGCGCCAGCCGGCCCGGGGGGGCAGTTGAGACCCAGTACTTC. Translated, it gives CASRPGGAVETQYF.

This clonotype was seen a handful of times. The V gene is TRBV4-2, the J gene TRBJ2-2, with D perhaps being TRBD1 or TRBD2 (6 bases each). V shed 0 bases and J shed 0 bases, with 17 bases lying between them. The CDR3 extends over 19 amino acids. Per the germline V gene, CDR1 is LGHNA and CDR2 is YNFKEQ. CDR3 nucleotides: TGTGCCAGCAGCCAAGATACATTTAGGAGGGGGGCGAACACCGGGGAGCTGTTTTTT. Translating gives CASSQDTFRRGANTGELFF.

The chain employs TRBV11-2 and TRBJ2-6, with D tentatively TRBD1 or TRBD2 (6 bases each). Between the trimmed V and J ends, which lost 3 bases and 0 bases, there was a span of 15 bases. Germline CDR1 is SGHAT and CDR2 is FQNNGV. The CDR3 is made up of 18 amino acids. CDR3 sequence (DNA): TGTGCCAGCAGCTTCCCCCTGGGGGGCCCCTCTGGGGCCAACGTCCTGACTTTC. Translated, it gives CASSFPLGGPSGANVLTF. Drawing the rest from reference TRBV11-2 and TRBJ2-6, the complete variable domain is EAGVAQSPRYKIIEKRQSVAFWCNPISGHATLYWYQQILGQGPKLLIQFQNNGVVDDSQLPKDRFSAERLKGVDSTLKIQPAKLEDSAVYLCASSFPLGGPSGANVLTFGAGSRLTVL.

V usage is TRBV4-1 and J usage is TRBJ2-1; D might be TRBD1 or TRBD2, each matching 5 bases. CDR3 length equals 16 residues. Germline CDR1 and CDR2: MGHRA and YSYEKL. V dropped 3 bases and J dropped 5 bases, with 17 bases sitting between them. The CDR3 DNA follows: TGCGCCAGCAGCCACCCCACCGGGGCCTCAGACAATGAGCAGTTCTTC. This sequence encodes CASSHPTGASDNEQFF.

V gene TRBV5-1 combines with J gene TRBJ1-1, with 9 positions matching TRBD1. V trimming: 1 base; J trimming: 6 bases; junction bases outside the gene matches: 10. There are 16 residues in the CDR3. CDR1 is SGHRS, CDR2 YFSETQ, per germline. The CDR3 DNA sequence: TGCGCCAGCAGCTTGTCTACTACAGGGGGCGGCCCTGAAGCTTTCTTT. Residues: CASSLSTTGGGPEAFF.

This clonotype turned up a few times. This chain joins TRBV19 and TRBJ2-1; 12 nucleotides match TRBD2. This CDR3 region has 19 residues. The ends lost 3 bases at V and 0 bases at J; junction bases unmatched: 9. CDR1 is LNHDA and CDR2 is SQIVND in the germline V gene (reference sequence). The CDR3 DNA follows: TGTGCCAGTAGTATTTTAACTAGCGGGGGGTCGGGCTCCTACAATGAGCAGTTCTTC. Translating gives CASSILTSGGSGSYNEQFF.

This clonotype was detected a few times. V usage is TRBV5-1 and J usage is TRBJ1-2; unclear D gene. Trimming stripped 4 bases from V and 3 bases from J, with 10 bases between. This CDR3 is 13 amino acids long. Looked up from germline, CDR1 is SGHRS and CDR2 is YFSETQ. CDR3 protein: CASSPTRDYGYTF. CDR3 bases: TGCGCCAGCAGCCCGACTAGAGACTATGGCTACACCTTC.

This chain joins TRBV2 and TRBJ1-6; D perhaps matches TRBD1 (5 bases). The CDR3 extends over 14 amino acids. Trimming stripped 7 bases from V and 6 bases from J, with 13 bases between. Per the germline V gene, CDR1 is SNHLY and CDR2 is FYNNEI. The CDR3 bases are TGTGCCAGCACCAGGGAGGGGAGTAATTCACCCCTCCACTTT. This codes for CASTREGSNSPLHF. Full variable domain (outside the CDR3, taken from reference TRBV2 and TRBJ1-6): EPEVTQTPSHQVTQMGQEVILRCVPISNHLYFYWYRQILGQKVEFLVSFYNNEISEKSEIFDDQFSVERPDGSNFTLKIRSTKLEDSAMYFCASTREGSNSPLHFGNGTRLTVT.

This clonotype was seen more than once but under ten times. The J gene is TRBJ2-5, the V gene TRBV25-1; tentatively, D is TRBD1 or TRBD2 (5 bases each). Germline V gene lookup returns CDR1 MGHDK and CDR2 SYGVNS. The CDR3 covers 13 residues. Trimming cost V 5 bases and J 10 bases, with 17 bases left between them. This CDR3 is CASSRRGLLGQYF. CDR3 nucleotides: TGTGCCAGCAGTCGACGGGGCCTTTTGGGCCAGTACTTC. Looking up the rest from reference TRBV25-1 and TRBJ2-5 gives the full variable domain: EADIYQTPRYLVIGTGKKITLECSQTMGHDKMYWYQQDPGMELHLIHYSYGVNSTEKGDLSSESTVSRIRTEHFPLTLESARPSHTSQYLCASSRRGLLGQYFGPGTRLLVL.

This clonotype turned up a few times. The chain couples TRBV20-1 to TRBJ2-7, with D hard to call. Germline CDR1 DFQATT, CDR2 SNEGSKA (reference sequence). Trimming pared 0 bases from V and 3 bases from J, leaving 12 bases between. This CDR3 is 14 amino acids long. This chain's CDR3 is CSARDLAGFYEQYF. Written as DNA, the CDR3 is TGCAGTGCTAGAGATCTGGCAGGTTTCTACGAGCAGTACTTC.

This clonotype was counted between two and nine times. The CDR3 bases are TGTGCCAGCAGTTCGCACAATGACAGGCTGAACACTGAAGCTTTCTTT. Protein sequence: CASSSHNDRLNTEAFF. The rearrangement joins TRBV6-6 to TRBJ1-1, with D tentatively TRBD1 (6 bases). The CDR3 extends over 16 amino acids. Germline loops: CDR1 MNHNY, CDR2 SVGAGI (reference sequence). V was cut by 4 bases and J by 0 bases, with 15 bases left in between.

This clonotype was seen a handful of times. The genes are TRBV12-3 or TRBV12-4 and TRBJ1-1, with a possible D match to TRBD1 (6 bases). V shed 6 bases and J shed 6 bases, with 17 bases lying between them. The CDR3 extends over 14 amino acids. This CDR3 is CASSPRRGVAEAFF. The CDR3 DNA reads as TGTGCCAGCAGCCCCCGCAGGGGTGTCGCTGAAGCTTTCTTT.

The chain is built from TRBV7-3 and TRBJ1-2; 9 nucleotides line up with TRBD1. The J segment lost 8 bases and the V segment lost 3 bases, leaving 7 bases of the junction unmatched. This CDR3 has 14 residues. Germline CDR1 and CDR2: SGHTA and FQGTGA. The CDR3: CASSLGDRAGGYTF. CDR3 nucleotides: TGTGCCAGCAGCTTGGGGGACAGGGCGGGCGGCTACACCTTC.

This clonotype showed up many times. The chain combines TRBV5-5 with TRBJ2-3; 9 positions agree with TRBD2. The junction had 6 bases not matched to a gene; V was cut back by 4 bases and J by 0 bases. Germline-derived CDR1 and CDR2 are SGHKS and YYEKEE (reference sequence). The CDR3 length is 16 residues. The DNA of the CDR3 is TGTGCCAGCAGCATAGTAGCGGGGGTTAGCACAGATACGCAGTATTTT. Translating gives CASSIVAGVSTDTQYF. Full variable domain (rest looked up from reference TRBV5-5 and TRBJ2-3): DAGVTQSPTHLIKTRGQQVTLRCSPISGHKSVSWYQQVLGQGPQFIFQYYEKEERGRGNFPDRFSARQFPNYSSELNVNALLLGDSALYLCASSIVAGVSTDTQYFGPGTRLTVL.

The chain joins TRBV4-3 to TRBJ2-2, with 7 nucleotides matching TRBD2. V shed 0 bases, J shed 3 bases, and the junction held 13 bases outside the gene matches. The CDR3 is 19 amino acids. Germline V lookup: CDR1 LGHNA, CDR2 YSLEER. The CDR3 coding sequence is TGCGCCAGCAGCCAAGATACCCTGGGAGGGGCGACTTACACCGGGGAGCTGTTTTTT. Amino acids: CASSQDTLGGATYTGELFF.

This chain links TRBV6-5 with TRBJ2-5; perhaps TRBD1 as D (6 bases). The CDR3 length is 13 residues. CDR1 and CDR2 from the germline V gene are MNHEY and SVGAGI. Trimming took off 6 bases at V and 5 bases at J, with 13 bases between the two ends. DNA of the CDR3: TGTGCCAGCAGATCCACAGGGTGGGAGACCCAGTACTTC. Translation: CASRSTGWETQYF.

This clonotype was observed a handful of times. V and J are TRBV6-1 and TRBJ2-7; D remains unclear. The CDR3 length is 13 residues. CDR1 is MNHNS, CDR2 SASEGT, per germline. Deletions cut 4 bases from V and 7 bases from J, with 14 bases between. In nucleotides, the CDR3 is TGTGCCAGCAGTGGGCAACCTGCGAAGGAGCAGTACTTC. Translating it yields CASSGQPAKEQYF.

This chain connects TRBV6-5 to TRBJ1-2, with 9 bases fitting TRBD1. The CDR3 has 15 residues. V lost 4 bases, J lost 8 bases, and 11 bases stayed unmatched. Germline V lookup: CDR1 MNHEY, CDR2 SVGAGI. The CDR3 nucleotides are TGTGCCAGCAGTTCAACGTCGGGGACAGGGCAAGGCTACACCTTC. Amino acids: CASSSTSGTGQGYTF.

The CDR3: CASSRTGTGGSHEQYV. The CDR3 DNA reads as TGCGCCAGCAGTCGGACCGGGACAGGGGGAAGCCACGAGCAGTACGTC. The J gene is TRBJ2-7, the V gene TRBV5-1; 11 nucleotides line up with TRBD1. The length of the CDR3 is 16 residues. CDR1 is SGHRS, CDR2 YFSETQ, per germline. The V and J ends lost 5 bases and 5 bases, in that order; junction bases with no gene match: 12.

This clonotype was seen only a few times. This rearrangement joins TRBV7-8 to TRBJ2-6; perhaps TRBD2 as D (6 bases). V was trimmed by 0 bases and J by 0 bases, leaving 12 bases between them. Germline V gene lookup returns CDR1 SGHVS and CDR2 FQNEAQ. This CDR3 spans 18 amino acids. For the CDR3, the DNA is TGTGCCAGCAGCTTAGCGAGGGGAGGTTACTCTGGGGCCAACGTCCTGACTTTC. This sequence encodes CASSLARGGYSGANVLTF. Using reference TRBV7-8 and TRBJ2-6 for the parts outside the CDR3, the full variable domain is GAGVSQSPRYKVAKRGQDVALRCDPISGHVSLFWYQQALGQGPEFLTYFQNEAQLDKSGLPSDRFFAERPEGSVSTLKIQRTQQEDSAVYLCASSLARGGYSGANVLTFGAGSRLTVL.

This chain connects TRBV2 to TRBJ1-2, with unresolved D. CDR1 and CDR2 (germline): SNHLY, FYNNEI. This CDR3 region has 12 residues. V gave up 8 bases and J gave up 1 base, with 8 bases separating them. CDR3 nucleotides: TGTGCCAGCGGGGAAAATAACTATGGCTACACCTTC. As protein: CASGENNYGYTF.